The text below deals with one T cell receptor beta chain. Its target is not known. The protocol was immunoSEQ multiplex PCR, while the TCRdb copy is restricted to in-frame clones and leaves out a portion. The sample consists of 15,000 to 20,000 clones, 74% of them appearing once. The data are from a study of CD4 T cells in relation to SARS-CoV-2 and coronaviruses. Study background: ViraFEST: approximately 10-day antigen culture of PBMCs, then TCR beta CDR3 sequencing. General observations from the study: This crossreactivity analysis covered spike protein alone, no other viral proteins.

Germline CDR1 reads SGHNT; CDR2 reads YYREEE (reference sequence). The V gene end was trimmed by 4 bases and the J gene end by 3 bases; junction bases not matched to a gene: 12. The CDR3 covers 16 residues. The unexposed donors gave CD4+ T cells in about 2011-2018, prior to COVID-19. Isolation of CD4+ T cells took place after approximately 11 days in culture. The chain uses TRBV5-4 and TRBJ2-7; TRBD1 matches at 8 bases. Sequencing input: CD4+ T cells from PBMCs, cultured in vitro. The TCR comes from a human donor in good health. The CDR3, as DNA: TGTGCCAGCAGCGCGTTTAGGCAGGGGGCCTTCTACGAGCAGTACTTC. Translated: CASSAFRQGAFYEQYF.